This entry describes one T cell receptor beta chain. Germline assignment: CDR1 MDHEN and CDR2 SYDVKM. Trimming left V 4 bases short and J 0 bases short, with 9 bases between. This CDR3 comprises 14 residues. In the original workflow: Amplifying reference gene primers gave estimates of nucleated cell counts. The protocol was immunoSEQ multiplex PCR, while the TCRdb copy is restricted to in-frame clones and leaves out a portion. V and J calls and clone size are as listed in that table; D and trimming were resolved from the DNA. The table records 95,000 to 110,000 clones, around 86% of them present only once. These data belong to a study of blood T cell repertoires in COVID-19. Study in general: Donors in the United States, Italy and Spain gave samples during acute or convalescent COVID-19. Sources were T cells, B-cell-depleted T cells, or PBMCs; the material itself was cDNA or gDNA.

The chain recombines TRBV28 with TRBJ1-1; D uncertain. The receptor was isolated from a man between 50 and 59 years old with acute or convalescent COVID-19. Sequenced sample: peripheral blood. The CDR3 here is CASSYTRMNTEAFF. In nucleotides, the CDR3 is TGTGCCAGCAGTTATACGAGAATGAACACTGAAGCTTTCTTT.